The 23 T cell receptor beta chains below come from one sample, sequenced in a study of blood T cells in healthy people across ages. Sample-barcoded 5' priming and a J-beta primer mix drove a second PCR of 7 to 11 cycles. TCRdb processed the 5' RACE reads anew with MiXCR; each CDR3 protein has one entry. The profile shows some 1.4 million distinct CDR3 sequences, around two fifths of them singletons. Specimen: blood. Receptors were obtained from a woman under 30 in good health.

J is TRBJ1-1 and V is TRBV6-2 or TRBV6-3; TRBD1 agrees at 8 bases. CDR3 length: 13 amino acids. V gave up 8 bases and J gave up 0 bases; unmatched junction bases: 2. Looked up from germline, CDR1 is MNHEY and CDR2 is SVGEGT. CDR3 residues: CASGDRMNTEAFF. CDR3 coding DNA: TGTGCCAGCGGGGACAGGATGAACACTGAAGCTTTCTTT.

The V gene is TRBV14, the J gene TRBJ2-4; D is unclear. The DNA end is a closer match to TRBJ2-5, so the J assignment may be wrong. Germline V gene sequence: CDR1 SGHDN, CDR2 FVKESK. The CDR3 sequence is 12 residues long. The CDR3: CASSATTKTQYF. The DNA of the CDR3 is TGTGCCAGCAGCGCGACAACGAAGACCCAGTACTTC.

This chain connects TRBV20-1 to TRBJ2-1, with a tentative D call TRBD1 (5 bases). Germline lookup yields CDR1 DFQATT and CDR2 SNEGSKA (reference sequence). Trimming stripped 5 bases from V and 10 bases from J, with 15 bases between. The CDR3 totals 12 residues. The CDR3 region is CSAEIRGKEQFF. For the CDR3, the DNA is TGCAGTGCTGAGATTAGGGGAAAGGAGCAGTTCTTC.

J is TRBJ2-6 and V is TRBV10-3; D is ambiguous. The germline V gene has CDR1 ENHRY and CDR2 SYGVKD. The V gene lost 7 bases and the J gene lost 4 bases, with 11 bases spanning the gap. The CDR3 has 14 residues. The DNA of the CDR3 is TGTGCCATCACCCCGGAGTCCGGGGCCAACGTCCTGACTTTC. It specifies CAITPESGANVLTF.

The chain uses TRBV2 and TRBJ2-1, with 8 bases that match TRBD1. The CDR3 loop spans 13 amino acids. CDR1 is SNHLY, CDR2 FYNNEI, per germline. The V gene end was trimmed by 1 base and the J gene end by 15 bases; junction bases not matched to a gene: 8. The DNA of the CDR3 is TGTGCCAGCAGTGAAGAGAACGTGGGGACAGGGTTCTTC. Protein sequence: CASSEENVGTGFF.

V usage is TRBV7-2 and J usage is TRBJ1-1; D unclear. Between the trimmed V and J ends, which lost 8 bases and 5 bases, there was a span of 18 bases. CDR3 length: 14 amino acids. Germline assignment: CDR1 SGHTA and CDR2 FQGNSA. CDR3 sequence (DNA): TGTGCCAGCTGCGAGGCAGCTTCTTCTACTGAAGCTTTCTTT. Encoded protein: CASCEAASSTEAFF.

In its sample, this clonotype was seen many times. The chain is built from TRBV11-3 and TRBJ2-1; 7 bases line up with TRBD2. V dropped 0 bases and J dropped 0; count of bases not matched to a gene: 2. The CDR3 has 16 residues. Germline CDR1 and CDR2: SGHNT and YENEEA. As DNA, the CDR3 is TGTGCCAGCAGCTTAGACGGCGGGAGCTCCTACAATGAGCAGTTCTTC. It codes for CASSLDGGSSYNEQFF.

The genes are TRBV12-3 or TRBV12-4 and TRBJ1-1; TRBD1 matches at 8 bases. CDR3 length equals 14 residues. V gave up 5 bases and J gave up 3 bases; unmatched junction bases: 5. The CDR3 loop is CASSITGGDTEAFF. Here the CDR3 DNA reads TGTGCCAGCAGTATCACAGGGGGAGACACTGAAGCTTTCTTT.

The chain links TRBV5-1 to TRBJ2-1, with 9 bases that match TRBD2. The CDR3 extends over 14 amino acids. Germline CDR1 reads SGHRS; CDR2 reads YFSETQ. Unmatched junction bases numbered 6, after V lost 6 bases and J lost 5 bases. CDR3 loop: CASKRLAANNEQFF. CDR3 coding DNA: TGCGCCAGCAAGCGACTAGCGGCCAACAATGAGCAGTTCTTC.

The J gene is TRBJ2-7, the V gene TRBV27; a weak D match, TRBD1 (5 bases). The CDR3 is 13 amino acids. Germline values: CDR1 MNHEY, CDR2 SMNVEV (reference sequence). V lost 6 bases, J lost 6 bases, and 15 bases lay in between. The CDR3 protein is CASSEFQGREQYF. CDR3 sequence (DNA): TGTGCCAGCAGCGAATTCCAGGGCCGCGAGCAGTACTTC.

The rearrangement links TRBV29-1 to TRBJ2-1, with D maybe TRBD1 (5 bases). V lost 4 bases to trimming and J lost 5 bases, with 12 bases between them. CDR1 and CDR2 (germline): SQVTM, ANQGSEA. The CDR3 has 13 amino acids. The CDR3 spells CSVAVARDNEQFF. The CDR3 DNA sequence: TGCAGCGTTGCCGTGGCCAGGGACAATGAGCAGTTCTTC.

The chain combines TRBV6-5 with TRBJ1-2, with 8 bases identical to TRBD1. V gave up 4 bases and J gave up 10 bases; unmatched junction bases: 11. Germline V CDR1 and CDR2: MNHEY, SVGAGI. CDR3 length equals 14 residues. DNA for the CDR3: TGTGCCAGCAGTTTCGGCTCCGGACAGGGATCCTACACCTTC. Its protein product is CASSFGSGQGSYTF.

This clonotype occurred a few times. CDR3 amino acids: CSAMVQTLKTQYF. In DNA form, the CDR3 reads TGCAGTGCTATGGTGCAGACCCTGAAGACCCAGTACTTC. This chain joins TRBV20-1 and TRBJ2-5; D is undetermined. Germline CDR1 is DFQATT and CDR2 is SNEGSKA (reference sequence). The CDR3 is 13 amino acids. Deletions cut 4 bases from V and 6 bases from J, with 15 bases between.

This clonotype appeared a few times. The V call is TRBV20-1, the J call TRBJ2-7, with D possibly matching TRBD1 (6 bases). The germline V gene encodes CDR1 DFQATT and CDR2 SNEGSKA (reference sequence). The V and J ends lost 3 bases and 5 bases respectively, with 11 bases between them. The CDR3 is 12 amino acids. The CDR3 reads CSASAGVNEQYF. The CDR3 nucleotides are TGCAGTGCTAGCGCAGGGGTGAACGAGCAGTACTTC.

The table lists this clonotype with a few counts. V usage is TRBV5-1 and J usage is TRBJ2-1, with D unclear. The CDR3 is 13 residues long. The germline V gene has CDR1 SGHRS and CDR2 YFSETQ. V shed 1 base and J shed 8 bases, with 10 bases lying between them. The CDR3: CASSLISGDEQFF. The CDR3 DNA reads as TGCGCCAGCAGCTTGATCAGTGGGGATGAGCAGTTCTTC.

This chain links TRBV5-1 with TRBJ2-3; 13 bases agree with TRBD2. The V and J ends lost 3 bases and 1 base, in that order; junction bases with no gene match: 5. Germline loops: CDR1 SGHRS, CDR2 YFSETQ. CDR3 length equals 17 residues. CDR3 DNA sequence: TGCGCCAGCAGCTGGGGGGGACTAGCGGGGTGCACAGATACGCAGTATTTT. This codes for CASSWGGLAGCTDTQYF.

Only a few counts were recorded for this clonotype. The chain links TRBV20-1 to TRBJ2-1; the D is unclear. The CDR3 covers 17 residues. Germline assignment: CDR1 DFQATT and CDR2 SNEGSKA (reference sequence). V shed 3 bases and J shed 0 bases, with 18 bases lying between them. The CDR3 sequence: CSASLTVSVSSYNEQFF. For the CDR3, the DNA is TGCAGTGCTAGCTTAACTGTCAGCGTCAGCTCCTACAATGAGCAGTTCTTC.

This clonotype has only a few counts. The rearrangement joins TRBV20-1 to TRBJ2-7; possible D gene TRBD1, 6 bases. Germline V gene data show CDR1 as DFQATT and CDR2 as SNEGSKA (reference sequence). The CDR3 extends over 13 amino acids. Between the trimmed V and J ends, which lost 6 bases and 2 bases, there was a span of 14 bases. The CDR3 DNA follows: TGCAGTGCCAATTCGGACAGTACCTACGAGCAGTACTTC. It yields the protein CSANSDSTYEQYF.

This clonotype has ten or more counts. This chain's CDR3 is CASSQDLNTEAFF. The CDR3 coding sequence is TGTGCCAGCAGCCAAGACCTGAACACTGAAGCTTTCTTT. J is TRBJ1-1 and V is TRBV14, with no clear D. The CDR3 totals 13 residues. Trimming removed 0 bases at V and 0 bases at J, with 2 bases between. Germline lookup yields CDR1 SGHDN and CDR2 FVKESK.

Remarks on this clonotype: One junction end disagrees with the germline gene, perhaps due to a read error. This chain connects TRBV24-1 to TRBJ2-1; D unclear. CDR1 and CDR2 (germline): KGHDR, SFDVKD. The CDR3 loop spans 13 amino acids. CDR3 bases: TGTGCCACCAGTGTTCAGAGGTGGGGTGAGCGGTTCTTC. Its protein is CATSVQRWGERFF.

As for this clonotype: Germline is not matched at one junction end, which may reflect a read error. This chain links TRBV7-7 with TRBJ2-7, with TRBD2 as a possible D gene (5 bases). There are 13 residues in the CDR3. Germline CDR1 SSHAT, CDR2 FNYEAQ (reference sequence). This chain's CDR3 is CASSLALADEQYF. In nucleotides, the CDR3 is TGTGCTAGCAGCTTAGCGCTGGCGGATGAGCAGTACTTC.

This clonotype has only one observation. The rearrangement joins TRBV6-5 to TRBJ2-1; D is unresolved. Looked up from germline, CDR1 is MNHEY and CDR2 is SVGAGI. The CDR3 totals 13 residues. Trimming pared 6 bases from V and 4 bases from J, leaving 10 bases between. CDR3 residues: CASSRSAYNEQFF. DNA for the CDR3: TGTGCCAGCAGCCGATCCGCGTACAATGAGCAGTTCTTC.

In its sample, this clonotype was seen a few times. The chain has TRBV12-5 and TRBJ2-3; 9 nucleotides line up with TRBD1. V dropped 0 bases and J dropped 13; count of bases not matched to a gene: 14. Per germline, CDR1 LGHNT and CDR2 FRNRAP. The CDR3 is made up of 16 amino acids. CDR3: CASGLVLTGGADREYF. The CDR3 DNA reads TGTGCTAGTGGTTTGGTACTTACAGGGGGCGCGGACAGGGAGTATTTT.